The table lists the clone carrying this TCR beta chain with many counts. Antigen unknown. The data are from a study of CD8 T cells in ankylosing spondylitis. Study-level results: Seemingly characteristic of ankylosing spondylitis blood was a TCR beta motif consisting of about 8 highly homologous variants. Several of the motif variants were reported before in synovial fluid and blood from reactive arthritis. Matched ankylosing spondylitis synovial fluid reportedly contained a significantly enriched population of disease-linked clones.

By quantitative 5'-RACE with molecular barcodes, the TCR beta libraries were made. Via MiXCR, TCRdb re-called the 5' RACE reads, giving one row per CDR3 protein. Among around 340,000 distinct CDR3 sequences listed, over 12% were seen once. The specimen sequenced was blood, either unsorted or a sorted T cell fraction (not recorded which). The TCR originated in a male donor with ankylosing spondylitis or in good health (not recorded which).

CDR3 sequence (DNA): TGTGCCAGCAGTTCACTTACCGGCACTGGGACTGAAGCTTTCTTT. Translating it yields CASSSLTGTGTEAFF. This chain joins TRBV12-3 or TRBV12-4 and TRBJ1-1, with no clear D. Trimming took 4 bases from V and 5 from J, leaving 17 bases between them. The CDR3 runs 15 residues.